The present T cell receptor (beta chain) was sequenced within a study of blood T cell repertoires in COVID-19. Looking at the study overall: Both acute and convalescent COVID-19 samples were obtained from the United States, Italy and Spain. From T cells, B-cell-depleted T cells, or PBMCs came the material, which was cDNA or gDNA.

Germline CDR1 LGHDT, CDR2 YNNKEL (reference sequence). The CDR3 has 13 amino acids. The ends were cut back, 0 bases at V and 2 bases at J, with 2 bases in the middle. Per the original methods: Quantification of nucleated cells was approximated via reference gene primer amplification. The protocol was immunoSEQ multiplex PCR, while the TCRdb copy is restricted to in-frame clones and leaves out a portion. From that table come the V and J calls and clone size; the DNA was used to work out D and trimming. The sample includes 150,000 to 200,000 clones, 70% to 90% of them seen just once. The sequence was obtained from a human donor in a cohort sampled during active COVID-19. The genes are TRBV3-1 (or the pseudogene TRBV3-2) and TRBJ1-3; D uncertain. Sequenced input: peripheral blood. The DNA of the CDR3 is TGTGCCAGCAGCCAAGATACTGGAAACACCATATATTTT. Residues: CASSQDTGNTIYF.